Below are 14 T cell receptor beta chains sequenced from a single sample in a study of T cell changes during pregnancy in multiple sclerosis. Profiling relied on immunoSEQ multiplex PCR, and the TCRdb table lists in-frame clones only, not all of them. The sample lists more than 85,000 clones, 90% to 95% occurring once. Sequencing used peripheral blood, obtained before pregnancy. These receptors all stem from a female donor with multiple sclerosis, enrolled in a pregnancy study.

This clone was recorded a few times. The genes are TRBV14 and TRBJ1-2, with TRBD1 matching 11 bases. CDR3 length equals 15 residues. V shed 3 bases, J shed 6 bases, and the junction held 6 bases outside the gene matches. Germline V gene data show CDR1 as SGHDN and CDR2 as FVKESK. DNA of the CDR3: TGTGCCAGCAGCCAGCCGGGACAGGGGGTTCATGGCTACACCTTC. It encodes CASSQPGQGVHGYTF.

CDR3 amino acids: CASSIHATADYGYTF. CDR3 bases: TGTGCCAGTAGTATCCACGCCACCGCGGACTATGGCTACACCTTC. The chain recombines TRBV19 with TRBJ1-2, with D uncertain. CDR1 LNHDA and CDR2 SQIVND come from the germline V gene (reference sequence). The CDR3 has 15 amino acids. V lost 3 bases to trimming and J lost 3 bases, with 14 bases between them.

The gene calls are TRBV6-5 and TRBJ2-1; 7 bases fit TRBD2. CDR1 MNHEY and CDR2 SVGAGI come from the germline V gene. This CDR3 is 16 amino acids long. The V segment lost 0 bases and the J segment 0 bases; nucleotides outside the gene matches: 2. The CDR3: CASSYSGRGSYNEQFF. The CDR3 coding sequence is TGTGCCAGCAGTTACTCGGGGAGGGGCTCCTACAATGAGCAGTTCTTC.

The chain couples TRBV7-8 to TRBJ1-2, with TRBD1 matching over 9 bases. The CDR3 runs to 17 residues. Trimming cost V 1 base and J 5 bases; bases outside gene matches: 11. Germline-derived CDR1 and CDR2 are SGHVS and FQNEAQ. The CDR3 sequence: CASSLDGVRTGVYGYTF. CDR3 coding DNA: TGTGCCAGCAGCTTAGATGGGGTTAGGACAGGGGTTTATGGCTACACCTTC.

This clone appeared once. The chain has TRBV6-4 and TRBJ2-2, with D tentatively TRBD1 (6 bases). The CDR3 extends over 14 amino acids. CDR1 and CDR2 (germline): MRHNA, SNTAGT. The germline V and J ends were trimmed by 6 bases and 4 bases, with 12 bases remaining between them. Here the CDR3 DNA reads TGTGCCAGCAGCGGTGGGGGCAGCACCGGGGAGCTGTTTTTT. It encodes CASSGGGSTGELFF.

The genes are TRBV28 and TRBJ2-7, with a tentative D call TRBD2 (6 bases). CDR1 is MDHEN and CDR2 is SYDVKM in the germline V gene. V shed 1 base and J shed 0 bases, with 13 bases lying between them. The CDR3 extends over 16 amino acids. The CDR3 region has the DNA TGTGCCAGCAGTTTATCCGGCGGGATCAGCTCCTACGAGCAGTACTTC. It translates to CASSLSGGISSYEQYF.

The rearrangement joins TRBV9 to TRBJ2-7, with TRBD1 matching 8 bases. V was clipped by 3 bases and J by 2 bases; unmatched bases: 7. Looked up from germline, CDR1 is SGDLS and CDR2 is YYNGEE. CDR3 length equals 15 residues. The CDR3 nucleotides read TGTGCCAGCAGCGCCTCAGGGGGCACCCCCTACGAGCAGTACTTC. This encodes CASSASGGTPYEQYF.

V is TRBV27 and J is TRBJ2-7; the match to TRBD2 covers 8 bases. This CDR3 is 14 amino acids long. The trim removed 3 bases at V and 0 bases at J, leaving 1 base unmatched. From germline, CDR1 is MNHEY and CDR2 SMNVEV (reference sequence). In nucleotides, the CDR3 is TGTGCCAGCAGTTTCGCGGGAGGCTCCTACGAGCAGTACTTC. Translation: CASSFAGGSYEQYF.

The rearrangement joins TRBV5-4 to TRBJ2-1; 8 bases fit TRBD1. V shed 4 bases, J shed 6 bases, and the junction held 6 bases outside the gene matches. The CDR3 extends over 14 amino acids. Germline values: CDR1 SGHNT, CDR2 YYREEE (reference sequence). CDR3 region: CASSRPTGGNEQFF. DNA of the CDR3: TGTGCCAGCAGCAGACCAACAGGGGGCAATGAGCAGTTCTTC.

The chain uses TRBV29-1 and TRBJ2-3; 7 bases are shared with TRBD2. The CDR3 runs 13 residues. Germline V CDR1 and CDR2: SQVTM, ANQGSEA. V lost 6 bases and J lost 6; bases outside the gene matches: 9. CDR3 sequence reads: CSVERDGGDTQYF. The CDR3 nucleotides are TGCAGCGTCGAAAGGGACGGGGGGGATACGCAGTATTTT.

This chain connects TRBV19 to TRBJ2-1; TRBD1 matches at 12 bases. With 7 bases clipped from V and 9 bases from J, the junction kept 7 bases outside the gene matches. This CDR3 spans 14 amino acids. CDR1 and CDR2 (germline): LNHDA, SQIVND (reference sequence). This CDR3 is CASMGQGAGGEQFF. The CDR3 region has the DNA TGTGCCAGTATGGGACAGGGGGCGGGGGGTGAGCAGTTCTTC.

For the CDR3, the DNA is TGTGCCAGCAGTTACGGAGCGGGGAAATACACAGATACGCAGTATTTT. As protein: CASSYGAGKYTDTQYF. The gene calls are TRBV6-6 and TRBJ2-3; 7 bases align to TRBD2. Germline loops: CDR1 MNHNY, CDR2 SVGAGI (reference sequence). CDR3 length equals 16 residues. The trim removed 2 bases at V and 2 bases at J, leaving 7 bases unmatched.

V and J are TRBV6-5 and TRBJ1-2; 8 bases fit TRBD1. The J segment lost 5 bases and the V segment lost 8 bases, leaving 10 bases of the junction unmatched. CDR1 is MNHEY and CDR2 is SVGAGI in the germline V gene. The CDR3 runs to 14 residues. This CDR3 reads CASAEDRGFYGYTF. The CDR3 bases are TGTGCCAGCGCTGAAGACAGGGGTTTTTATGGCTACACCTTC.

This chain connects TRBV9 to TRBJ1-1; D is ambiguous. Germline assignment: CDR1 SGDLS and CDR2 YYNGEE. The CDR3 has 14 amino acids. V gave up 3 bases and J gave up 0 bases, with 9 bases separating them. The CDR3 bases are TGTGCCAGCAGCGCGGGTCGTATGAACACTGAAGCTTTCTTT. This translates into CASSAGRMNTEAFF.